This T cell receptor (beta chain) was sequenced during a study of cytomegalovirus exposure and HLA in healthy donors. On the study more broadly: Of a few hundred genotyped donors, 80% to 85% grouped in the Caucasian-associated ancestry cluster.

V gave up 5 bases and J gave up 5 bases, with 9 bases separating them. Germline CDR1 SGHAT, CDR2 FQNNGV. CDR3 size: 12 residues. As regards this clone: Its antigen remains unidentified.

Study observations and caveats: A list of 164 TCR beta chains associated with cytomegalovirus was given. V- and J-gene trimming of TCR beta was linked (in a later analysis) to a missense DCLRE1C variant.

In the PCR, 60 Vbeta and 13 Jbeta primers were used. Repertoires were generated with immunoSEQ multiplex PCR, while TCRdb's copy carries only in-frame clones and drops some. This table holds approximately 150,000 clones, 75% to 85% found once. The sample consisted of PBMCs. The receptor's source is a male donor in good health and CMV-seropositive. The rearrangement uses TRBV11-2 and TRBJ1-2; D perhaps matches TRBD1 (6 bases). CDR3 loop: CASSPTGYGYTF. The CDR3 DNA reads TGTGCCAGCAGCCCCACAGGGTATGGCTACACCTTC.